Listed below are T cell receptor beta chains from one sample, sequenced in a study of cytomegalovirus exposure and HLA in healthy donors. The assay was immunoSEQ multiplex PCR, and TCRdb's table has in-frame clones only and misses some. The sample includes 120,000 to 150,000 clones, roughly 79% of them seen just once. The sequenced material came from PBMCs. The receptor source for this set is a young man in good health and CMV-seronegative. Each CDR3 is given without its conserved first and last residue.

length	V	J	CDR3
13	TRBV5-4	TRBJ2-7	ASSSIKQGTHEQY
13	TRBV6-1	TRBJ2-3	ASSAFRGPTDTQY
11	TRBV6-5	TRBJ1-3	ASSYVGGNTIY
12	TRBV5-1	TRBJ2-3	ASSGTGQTDTQY
10	TRBV7-9	TRBJ2-7	SSSLPGYEQY
13	TRBV29-1	TRBJ1-1	SVESEGIMNTEAF
12	TRBV4-3	TRBJ1-2	ASSQMTGVYGYT
13	TRBV11-2	TRBJ1-5	ASSLNSVRGQPQH
11	TRBV11-3	TRBJ2-1	ASSLRGHNEQF
11	TRBV7-2	TRBJ2-4	ASQTGQGNIQY
13	TRBV5-8	TRBJ2-1	ASAFGTVGHNEQF
13	TRBV7-9	TRBJ1-1	ASSRSWGSITEAF
14	TRBV27	TRBJ1-2	ASSPRERQGDYGYT
12	TRBV19	TRBJ1-5	ASSSSYSNQPQH
15	TRBV7-6	TRBJ2-1	ASSLAFRGGVGNEQF